The 25 T cell receptor beta chains below come from one sample, sequenced in a study of blood T cell repertoires in COVID-19. Data came from immunoSEQ multiplex PCR; TCRdb stores just in-frame clones and leaves some out. The data hold approximately 280,000 clones, with roughly nine tenths observed a single time. The sample consisted of PBMCs or T cells enriched from blood (not recorded which). Receptor source: a woman in her sixties or seventies who had recovered from COVID-19.

The J gene is TRBJ1-2, the V gene TRBV11-2; D uncertain. The CDR3 has 13 amino acids. CDR1 and CDR2 from the germline V gene are SGHAT and FQNNGV. V was cut by 5 bases and J by 10 bases, with 17 bases left in between. DNA of the CDR3: TGTGCCAGCAGCCCCCCAGCCGACACAACCTACACCTTC. It specifies CASSPPADTTYTF.

This rearrangement joins TRBV4-1 to TRBJ2-4; a weak D match, TRBD1 (6 bases). The germline gives CDR1 MGHRA, CDR2 YSYEKL. There are 15 residues in the CDR3. Trimming took off 5 bases at V and 0 bases at J, with 11 bases between the two ends. The CDR3 region is CASSARGLAKNIQYF. CDR3 nucleotides: TGCGCCAGCAGCGCCAGGGGCCTAGCCAAAAACATTCAGTACTTC.

The chain carries TRBV2 and TRBJ2-7; possible D gene TRBD2, 6 bases. Germline V CDR1 and CDR2: SNHLY, FYNNEI. Trimming cost V 7 bases and J 2 bases, with 9 bases left between them. The CDR3 consists of 12 residues. Here the CDR3 reads CASKEGTYEQYF. Here the CDR3 DNA reads TGTGCCAGCAAGGAGGGGACCTACGAGCAGTACTTC.

This chain connects TRBV30 to TRBJ1-2; the match to TRBD1 covers 9 bases. CDR1 is GTSNPN and CDR2 is SVGIG in the germline V gene (reference sequence). The CDR3 contains 16 residues. The trim removed 3 bases at V and 3 bases at J, leaving 11 bases unmatched. This CDR3 reads CAWSAGTGWGDYGYTF. The CDR3 region has the DNA TGTGCCTGGAGCGCCGGGACAGGGTGGGGTGACTATGGCTACACCTTC.

The chain combines TRBV2 with TRBJ1-1; D may be TRBD1 (6 bases). Germline CDR1 SNHLY, CDR2 FYNNEI. The CDR3 totals 14 residues. V was pared by 4 bases and J by 3 bases, with 12 bases between. This CDR3 is CASSGLGQYTEAFF. CDR3 in DNA: TGTGCCAGCAGTGGACTCGGACAGTACACTGAAGCTTTCTTT.

The chain couples TRBV6-5 to TRBJ1-3; no firm D call. Germline loops: CDR1 MNHEY, CDR2 SVGAGI. The CDR3 covers 15 residues. V was trimmed by 8 bases and J by 0 bases, leaving 14 bases between them. The CDR3 spells CASWPGANSGNTIYF. DNA of the CDR3: TGTGCCAGCTGGCCCGGAGCGAACTCTGGAAACACCATATATTTT.

The chain links TRBV5-1 to TRBJ2-1; D gene uncertain. Germline V lookup: CDR1 SGHRS, CDR2 YFSETQ. Trimming cost V 0 bases and J 10 bases, with 5 bases left between them. CDR3 length: 11 residues. This chain's CDR3 is CASSLVEEQFF. The CDR3 DNA follows: TGCGCCAGCAGCTTGGTAGAGGAGCAGTTCTTC.

This chain joins TRBV6-5 and TRBJ1-2, with 9 bases matching TRBD1. Germline trimming cut 6 bases from V and 3 bases from J; bases unmatched to any gene: 8. The germline V gene has CDR1 MNHEY and CDR2 SVGAGI. The CDR3 is made up of 15 amino acids. The CDR3 nucleotides are TGTGCCAGCAGGTTCGTCACAGGGGGCGACTATGGCTACACCTTC. Protein product: CASRFVTGGDYGYTF.

This clone was counted once. J is TRBJ2-7 and V is TRBV11-2, with D tentatively TRBD2 (6 bases). The CDR3 loop spans 13 amino acids. Trimming removed 2 bases at V and 5 bases at J, with 10 bases between. In germline, CDR1 is SGHAT, CDR2 FQNNGV. The CDR3 coding sequence is TGTGCCAGCAGCTTAAGTCGCGGGAACGAGCAGTACTTC. Protein sequence: CASSLSRGNEQYF.

V and J are TRBV28 and TRBJ2-1; 9 nucleotides line up with TRBD2. This CDR3 region has 15 residues. CDR1 and CDR2 from the germline V gene are MDHEN and SYDVKM. The V gene end was trimmed by 6 bases and the J gene end by 7 bases; junction bases not matched to a gene: 10. In nucleotides, the CDR3 is TGTGCCAGCAGCCCGCCAGGGGGACTAGCAAATGAGCAGTTCTTC. It specifies CASSPPGGLANEQFF.

The genes are TRBV5-1 and TRBJ1-3; TRBD1 matches 7 bases. The V and J ends lost 0 bases and 3 bases, in that order; junction bases with no gene match: 6. The CDR3 covers 16 residues. The germline gives CDR1 SGHRS, CDR2 YFSETQ. CDR3 loop: CASSLVGQLYGNTIYF. The CDR3, as DNA: TGCGCCAGCAGCTTGGTGGGACAGTTATATGGAAACACCATATATTTT.

The chain combines TRBV7-9 with TRBJ1-1; 7 nucleotides align to TRBD1. The trim removed 5 bases at V and 6 bases at J, leaving 12 bases unmatched. Germline lookup yields CDR1 SEHNR and CDR2 FQNEAQ (reference sequence). CDR3 length: 15 residues. The DNA of the CDR3 is TGTGCCAGCAGCCCACAGGGGAGTGTTGATGCTGAAGCTTTCTTT. Protein product: CASSPQGSVDAEAFF.

The chain joins TRBV5-1 to TRBJ2-7; 8 bases align to TRBD1. Per germline, CDR1 SGHRS and CDR2 YFSETQ. The CDR3 is 14 amino acids. The ends lost 5 bases at V and 4 bases at J; junction bases unmatched: 8. Written as DNA, the CDR3 is TGCGCCAGCAGGGATACAGGGGGTGGGTACGAGCAGTACTTC. Translated: CASRDTGGGYEQYF.

This clone was detected once. The CDR3: CASSMRNTGELFF. The CDR3 nucleotides read TGTGCCAGTAGTATGAGAAACACCGGGGAGCTGTTTTTT. J is TRBJ2-2 and V is TRBV19; D is ambiguous. Trimming took off 3 bases at V and 2 bases at J, with 4 bases between the two ends. The CDR3 has 13 residues. In germline, CDR1 is LNHDA, CDR2 SQIVND (reference sequence).

This clone was counted a few times. The chain links TRBV10-3 to TRBJ2-7; 7 nucleotides line up with TRBD1. Germline values: CDR1 ENHRY, CDR2 SYGVKD. The trim removed 8 bases at V and 5 bases at J, leaving 3 bases unmatched. This CDR3 spans 11 amino acids. The CDR3 nucleotides read TGTGCCATCCTGACAGGGAACGAGCAGTACTTC. This sequence encodes CAILTGNEQYF.

The V call is TRBV5-4, the J call TRBJ2-1; D is unresolved. Trimming removed 0 bases from V and 8 bases from J, with 6 bases in between. CDR1 and CDR2 from the germline V gene are SGHNT and YYREEE (reference sequence). The CDR3 loop spans 12 amino acids. CDR3 amino acids: CASSLDGYEQFF. CDR3 DNA sequence: TGTGCCAGCAGCTTGGACGGGTATGAGCAGTTCTTC.

The chain has TRBV5-1 and TRBJ1-4; the D is unclear. This CDR3 region has 15 residues. The germline V gene has CDR1 SGHRS and CDR2 YFSETQ. V lost 1 base to trimming and J lost 8 bases, with 15 bases between them. CDR3 protein: CASSLRAAEEEKLFF. The CDR3 coding sequence is TGCGCCAGCAGCTTGAGAGCGGCTGAGGAGGAAAAACTGTTTTTT.

This rearrangement joins TRBV28 to TRBJ2-1; 9 nucleotides align to TRBD1. Looked up from germline, CDR1 is MDHEN and CDR2 is SYDVKM. The trim removed 8 bases at V and 4 bases at J, leaving 3 bases unmatched. The CDR3 has 13 residues. CDR3 amino acids: CASHGQGYNEQFF. For the CDR3, the DNA is TGTGCCAGCCATGGACAGGGGTACAATGAGCAGTTCTTC.

The rearrangement uses TRBV28 and TRBJ2-2; D might be TRBD2 (6 bases). The CDR3 spans 16 residues. V lost 4 bases to trimming and J lost 7 bases, with 19 bases between them. From germline, CDR1 is MDHEN and CDR2 SYDVKM. CDR3 nucleotides: TGTGCCAGCAGTTCCCACCCAAGCGGGCGGAACGGGGAGCTGTTTTTT. It yields the protein CASSSHPSGRNGELFF.

The gene calls are TRBV4-2 and TRBJ1-2; D is perhaps TRBD1 (5 bases). The V end lost 0 bases, the J end lost 0 bases, and 8 bases lay between the germline ends. Germline lookup yields CDR1 LGHNA and CDR2 YNFKEQ. This CDR3 is built from 15 residues. The CDR3 sequence is CASSQDGAANYGYTF. CDR3 sequence (DNA): TGTGCCAGCAGCCAAGATGGGGCCGCTAACTATGGCTACACCTTC.

The chain carries TRBV11-2 and TRBJ2-7; tentative D call: TRBD1 (6 bases). Trimming shortened V by 2 bases and J by 4 bases, and 12 bases separated the two germline ends. The CDR3 consists of 14 residues. Germline CDR1 and CDR2: SGHAT and FQNNGV. The CDR3 protein is CASSLNPGEYEQYF. CDR3 bases: TGTGCCAGCAGCTTAAATCCAGGGGAATACGAGCAGTACTTC.

The chain joins TRBV28 to TRBJ1-6; D perhaps matches TRBD1 (5 bases). The V and J ends lost 5 bases and 10 bases respectively, with 15 bases between them. CDR1 and CDR2 (germline): MDHEN, SYDVKM. The CDR3 spans 14 residues. This chain's CDR3 is CASSPRQSRSPLHF. The CDR3 DNA is TGTGCCAGCAGTCCCCGACAGAGTCGATCACCCCTCCACTTT.

In its sample, this clone was seen once. The chain has TRBV11-3 and TRBJ1-1, with D unclear. V lost 1 base to trimming and J lost 3 bases, with 15 bases between them. CDR1 and CDR2 (germline): SGHNT, YENEEA. The CDR3 contains 16 residues. The CDR3 DNA reads TGTGCCAGCAGCTTAGTAGCGGGAGCCTCGGACACTGAAGCTTTCTTT. It translates to CASSLVAGASDTEAFF. Full variable domain (remainder filled in from reference TRBV11-3 and TRBJ1-1): EAGVVQSPRYKIIEKKQPVAFWCNPISGHNTLYWYLQNLGQGPELLIRYENEEAVDDSQLPKDRFSAERLKGVDSTLKIQPAELGDSAVYLCASSLVAGASDTEAFFGQGTRLTVV.

V and J are TRBV12-3 or TRBV12-4 and TRBJ2-7, with D possibly being TRBD2 (6 bases). Trimming removed 6 bases at V and 4 bases at J, with 10 bases between. CDR3 length: 12 residues. CDR3 coding DNA: TGTGCCAGCAGGTGGGGGAGGTACGAGCAGTACTTC. This gives the protein CASRWGRYEQYF.

The chain carries TRBV7-9 and TRBJ1-1, with D perhaps TRBD1 (6 bases). The CDR3 has 14 amino acids. Looked up from germline, CDR1 is SEHNR and CDR2 is FQNEAQ (reference sequence). V was clipped by 6 bases and J by 1 base, with 12 bases between them. The CDR3 region has the DNA TGTGCCAGCAGTTACACAGGGTCGAACACTGAAGCTTTCTTT. It codes for CASSYTGSNTEAFF.